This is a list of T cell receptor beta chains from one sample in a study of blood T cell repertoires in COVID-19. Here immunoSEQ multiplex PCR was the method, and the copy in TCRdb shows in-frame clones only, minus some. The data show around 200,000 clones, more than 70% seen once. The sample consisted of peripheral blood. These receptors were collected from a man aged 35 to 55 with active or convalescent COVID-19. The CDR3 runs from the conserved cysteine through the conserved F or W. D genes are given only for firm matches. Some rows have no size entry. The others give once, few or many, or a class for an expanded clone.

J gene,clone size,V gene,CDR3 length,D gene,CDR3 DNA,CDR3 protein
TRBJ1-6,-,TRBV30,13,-,TGTGCCTGGAAGGCAGGGGTGAATTCACCCCTCCACTTT,CAWKAGVNSPLHF
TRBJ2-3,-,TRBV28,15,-,TGTGCCAGCAGTTCCCGTCGGGGGACCACAGATACGCAGTATTTT,CASSSRRGTTDTQYF
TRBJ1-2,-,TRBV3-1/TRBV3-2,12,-,TGTGCCAGCAGCGACGACAGACATGGCTACACCTTC,CASSDDRHGYTF
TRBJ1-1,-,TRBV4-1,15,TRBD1,TGCGCCAGCAGCCAAGCACAGGGGGCCGACACTGAAGCTTTCTTT,CASSQAQGADTEAFF
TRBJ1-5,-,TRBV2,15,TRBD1,TGTGCCAGCAGCCGGGACAGGGGTGGCAATCAGCCCCAGCATTTT,CASSRDRGGNQPQHF
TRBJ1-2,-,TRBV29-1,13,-,TGCAGCGTTGTTGGACAGTTTGCGGATGGCTACACCTTC,CSVVGQFADGYTF
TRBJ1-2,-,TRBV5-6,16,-,TGTGCCAGCAGCTTGGCCTTGGCACCCACTAACTATGGCTACACCTTC,CASSLALAPTNYGYTF
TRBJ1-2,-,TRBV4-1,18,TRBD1,TGCGCCAGCAGCCTTATAATAGCCCGGGACAGTGCCAAGGAAGGCTACACCTTC,CASSLIIARDSAKEGYTF
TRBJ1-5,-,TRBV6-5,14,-,TGTGCCAGCAGCGGGCCAGGGCTCAATCAGCCCCAGCATTTT,CASSGPGLNQPQHF
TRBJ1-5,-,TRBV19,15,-,TGTGCCAGTAGTATAGGTGGACAGCATTTTCAGCCCCAGCATTTT,CASSIGGQHFQPQHF
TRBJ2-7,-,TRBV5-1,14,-,TGCGCCAGCAGCCCCAGGGCTTCATCCTACGAGCAGTACTTC,CASSPRASSYEQYF
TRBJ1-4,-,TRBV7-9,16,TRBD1,TGTGCCAGCAGCCTCTACAGGGGGCAACGTGATGAAAAACTGTTTTTT,CASSLYRGQRDEKLFF
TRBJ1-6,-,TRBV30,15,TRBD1,TGTGCCTGGAGTGGAGGGGGCCTCTATAATTCACCCCTCCACTTT,CAWSGGGLYNSPLHF
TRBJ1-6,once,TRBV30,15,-,TGTGCCTGGGCCCGGGACACGTTAGGGGATTCACCCCTCCACTTT,CAWARDTLGDSPLHF
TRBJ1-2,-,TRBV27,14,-,TGTGCCAGCAGACAGCAGGGGCCCCACTATGGCTACACCTTC,CASRQQGPHYGYTF
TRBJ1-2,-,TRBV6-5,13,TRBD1,TGTGCCAGCAGAAAGGGACAGAACTATGGCTACACCTTC,CASRKGQNYGYTF
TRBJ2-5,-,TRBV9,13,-,TGTGCCAGCAGCGAACCGCCGGAGGGGACCCAGTACTTC,CASSEPPEGTQYF
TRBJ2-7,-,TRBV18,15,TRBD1,TGTGCCAGCTCACCAAGTGGACAGGGGCTCTACGAGCAGTACTTC,CASSPSGQGLYEQYF
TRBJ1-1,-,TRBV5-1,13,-,TGCGCCAGCAGCACCGACAAGAACACTGAAGCTTTCTTT,CASSTDKNTEAFF
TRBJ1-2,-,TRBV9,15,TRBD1,TGTGCCAGCAGCGTAGCTCCGGAACAGGGGTTTGGCTACACCTTC,CASSVAPEQGFGYTF
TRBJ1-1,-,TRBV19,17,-,TGTGCCAGTACCCCTCCCGGGGGGCGTAGTTCGATGGGTGAAGCTTTCTTT,CASTPPGGRSSMGEAFF
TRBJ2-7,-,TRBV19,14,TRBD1,TGTGCCAGTAGCCCAGGGGGCGCATTAGGCGAGCAGTACTTC,CASSPGGALGEQYF
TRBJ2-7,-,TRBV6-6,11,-,TGTGCCAGCAGTTACCGGGATGTGCAGTACTTC,CASSYRDVQYF
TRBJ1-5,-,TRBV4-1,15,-,TGCGCCAGCAGCCAAGATCCCGGGTTTAATCAGCCCCAGCATTTT,CASSQDPGFNQPQHF
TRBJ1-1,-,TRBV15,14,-,TGTGCCACCAGCAGAGACATAGGGGACACTGAAGCTTTCTTT,CATSRDIGDTEAFF
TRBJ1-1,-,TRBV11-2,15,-,TGTGCCAGCAGCTCGTTAGGCGGGCCGCCACGGGAAGCTTTCTTT,CASSSLGGPPREAFF
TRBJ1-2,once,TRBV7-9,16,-,TGTGCCAGCAGCTTTTCCCCCTCAATGAGGGCGGAAGGCTACACCTTC,CASSFSPSMRAEGYTF
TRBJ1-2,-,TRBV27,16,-,TGTGCCAGCACCAAAGTCGGTGCAGGGGTCATGGTTGGCTACACCTTC,CASTKVGAGVMVGYTF
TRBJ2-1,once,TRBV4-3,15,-,TGCGCCAGCAGCCAAGGGCACAGCTCCTACAATGAGCAGTTCTTC,CASSQGHSSYNEQFF
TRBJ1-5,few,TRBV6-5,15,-,TGTGCCAGCAGTCCCCCCGGGGGGTCCAATCAGCCCCAGCATTTT,CASSPPGGSNQPQHF
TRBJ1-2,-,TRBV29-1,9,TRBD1,TGCAGCGTCCCGGGACAGCTCTACTTC,CSVPGQLYF
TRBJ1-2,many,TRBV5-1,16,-,TGCGCCAGCAGCTGGTCTGGGGCAGACCCTAACTATGGCTACACCTTC,CASSWSGADPNYGYTF
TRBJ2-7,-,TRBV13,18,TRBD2,TGTGCCAGCAGCCGCCGAAGCCGCGGGGGGGCGGGACCCTACGAGCAGTACTTC,CASSRRSRGGAGPYEQYF
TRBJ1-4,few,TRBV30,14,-,TGTGCCTGGAAAGCGGCGGCAACTAATGAAAAACTGTTTTTT,CAWKAAATNEKLFF
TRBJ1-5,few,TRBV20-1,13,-,TGCAGTGCTAGTCCCGGTAGCAATCAGCCCCAGCATTTT,CSASPGSNQPQHF
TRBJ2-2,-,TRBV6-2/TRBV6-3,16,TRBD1,TGTGCCAGCAGCCGGGGACAGGGGGCCAACACCGGGGAGCTGTTTTTT,CASSRGQGANTGELFF
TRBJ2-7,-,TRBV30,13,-,TGTGCCTGGAGTGTACGAGTCGACTACGAGCAGTACTTC,CAWSVRVDYEQYF
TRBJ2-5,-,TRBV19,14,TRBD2,TGTGCCAGTAGTCTGAATGCGGGGGTGGAGACCCAGTACTTC,CASSLNAGVETQYF
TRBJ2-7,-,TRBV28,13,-,TGTGCCAGCAGGGCCCAAGCTAGCAACGAGCAGTACTTC,CASRAQASNEQYF
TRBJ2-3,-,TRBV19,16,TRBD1,TGTGCCAGTAGTCCCGGGACAGGGTTGGTGACAGATACGCAGTATTTT,CASSPGTGLVTDTQYF
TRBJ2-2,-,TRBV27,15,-,TGTGCCAGCAGTTTATCATCCAGTGCCACCGGGGAGCTGTTTTTT,CASSLSSSATGELFF
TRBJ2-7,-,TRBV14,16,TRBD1,TGTGCCAGCAGCCAAGAAGGACAGGGGCTTATCTACGAGCAGTACTTC,CASSQEGQGLIYEQYF
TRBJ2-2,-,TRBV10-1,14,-,TGCGCCAGCAGTGAGTCGATCAGGGCCGGGGAGCTGTTTTTT,CASSESIRAGELFF
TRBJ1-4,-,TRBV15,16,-,TGTGCCACCAGCAGAGACAAGGGGGTGACTAATGAAAAACTGTTTTTT,CATSRDKGVTNEKLFF
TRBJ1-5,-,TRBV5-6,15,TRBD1,TGTGCCAGCAGCTTCTGGGACAGGAGCAATCAGCCCCAGCATTTT,CASSFWDRSNQPQHF
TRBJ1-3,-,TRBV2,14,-,TGTGCCAGCATTGGACACTCCTCTGGAAACACCATATATTTT,CASIGHSSGNTIYF
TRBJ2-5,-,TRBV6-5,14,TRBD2,TGTGCCAGCAGGGGCCTCGGCGGGGGTGAGACCCAGTACTTC,CASRGLGGGETQYF
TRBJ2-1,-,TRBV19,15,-,TGTGCCAGTAGTATAGCGGCGGCAGGGGTCGATGAGCAGTTCTTC,CASSIAAAGVDEQFF
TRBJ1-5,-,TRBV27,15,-,TGTGCCAGCAGTTTATCTAAGTCGGGGATTCAGCCCCAGCATTTT,CASSLSKSGIQPQHF
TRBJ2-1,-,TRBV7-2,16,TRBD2,TGTGCCAGCAGCCCCCGCCAGCGGGGGGCAGGGAATGAGCAGTTCTTC,CASSPRQRGAGNEQFF
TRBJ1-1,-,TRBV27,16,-,TGTGCCAGCAGTTTACTGGGAGGGGCTTCGAGGACTGAAGCTTTCTTT,CASSLLGGASRTEAFF
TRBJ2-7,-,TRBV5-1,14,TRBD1,TGCGCCAGCAGCAGAAACAGGGGTACCTACGAGCAGTACTTC,CASSRNRGTYEQYF
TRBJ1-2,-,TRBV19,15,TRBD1,TGTGCCAGTAGTTTCCGACAGGGGGCGCAGGATGGCTACACCTTC,CASSFRQGAQDGYTF
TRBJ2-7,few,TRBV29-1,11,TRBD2,TGCAGCGTTTCGTCAGCGGGGGAGCAGTACTTC,CSVSSAGEQYF
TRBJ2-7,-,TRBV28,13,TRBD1,TGTGCCAGCACAGGGGGCCCCTCCTACGAGCAGTACTTC,CASTGGPSYEQYF
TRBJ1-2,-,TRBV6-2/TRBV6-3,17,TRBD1,TGTGCCAGCAGTTACGGAGGGGGACAGTACCTGAACTATGGCTACACCTTC,CASSYGGGQYLNYGYTF
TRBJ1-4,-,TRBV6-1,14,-,TGTGCCAGCAGTGAACTGTGGACAGCTGAAAAACTGTTTTTT,CASSELWTAEKLFF